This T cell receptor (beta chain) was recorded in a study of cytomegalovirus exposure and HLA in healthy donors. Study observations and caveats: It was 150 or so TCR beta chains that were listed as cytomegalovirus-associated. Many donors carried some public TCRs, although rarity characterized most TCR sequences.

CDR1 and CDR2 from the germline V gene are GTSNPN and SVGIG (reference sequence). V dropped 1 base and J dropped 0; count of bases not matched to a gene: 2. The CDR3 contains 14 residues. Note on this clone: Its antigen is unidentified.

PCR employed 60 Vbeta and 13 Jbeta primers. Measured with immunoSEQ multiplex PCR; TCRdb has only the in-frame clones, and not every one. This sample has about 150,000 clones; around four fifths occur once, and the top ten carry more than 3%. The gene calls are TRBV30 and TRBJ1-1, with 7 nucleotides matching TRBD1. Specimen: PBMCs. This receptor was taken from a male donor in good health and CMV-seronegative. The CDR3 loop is CAWSGQGLNTEAFF. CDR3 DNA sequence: TGTGCCTGGAGTGGACAGGGTTTGAACACTGAAGCTTTCTTT. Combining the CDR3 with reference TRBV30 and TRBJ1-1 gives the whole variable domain SQTIHQWPATLVQPVGSPLSLECTVEGTSNPNLYWYRQAAGRGLQLLFYSVGIGQISSEVPQNLSASRPQDRQFILSSKKLLLSDSGFYLCAWSGQGLNTEAFFGQGTRLTVV.